This TCR beta chain was observed in a study of T cell responses to AZD1222 COVID-19 vaccine. The repertoire was sequenced with immunoSEQ multiplex PCR; TCRdb's copy has only in-frame clones and lacks some. The sample has around 110,000 clones, 80% to 90% seen once. Germline V gene lookup returns CDR1 KGHSH and CDR2 LQKENI. CDR3 size: 17 residues. Between the trimmed V and J ends, which lost 3 bases and 0 bases, there was a span of 15 bases. This TCR came from an adult in good health. The sample was peripheral blood, taken on day 0 of AZD1222 vaccination. The chain recombines TRBV18 with TRBJ1-3; TRBD1 is a possible D gene (5 bases). The CDR3 spells CASSPAQVGNSGNTIYF. The CDR3 DNA reads as TGTGCCAGCTCACCCGCACAGGTTGGGAACTCTGGAAACACCATATATTTT.